This is a list of T cell receptor beta chains from one sample in a study of cytotoxic CD8 clonotypes in ibrutinib-treated CLL. Here immunoSEQ multiplex PCR was the method, and the copy in TCRdb shows in-frame clones only, minus some. The top ten clones hold approximately 5% of a sample with fewer than 7,000 clones, 65% to 80% of them seen once. The sequences come from PBMCs, collected before ibrutinib treatment. The origin of the receptors is a human donor with chronic lymphocytic leukemia. Both conserved end residues are part of each CDR3. The order of the fields is clone size, J gene, V gene, CDR3 protein. Expanded clones get a size class; other rows say once, few or many, or leave the size out.

clone size: NA; J gene: TRBJ2-7; V gene: TRBV5-1; CDR3 protein: CASSLGSGAYEQYF
clone size: NA; J gene: TRBJ1-5; V gene: TRBV28; CDR3 protein: CASSLLQGGTGRVSSNQPQHF
clone size: NA; J gene: TRBJ2-2; V gene: TRBV23-1; CDR3 protein: CASSRITGELFF
clone size: NA; J gene: TRBJ2-7; V gene: TRBV10-2; CDR3 protein: CASTPGQGFHEQYF
clone size: once; J gene: TRBJ1-4; V gene: TRBV28; CDR3 protein: CASRRQGYTNEKLFF
clone size: few; J gene: TRBJ2-7; V gene: TRBV6-1; CDR3 protein: CASSEAGGSQYF
clone size: NA; J gene: TRBJ2-5; V gene: TRBV5-1; CDR3 protein: CASSRTSAREGTQYF
clone size: NA; J gene: TRBJ2-1; V gene: TRBV5-1; CDR3 protein: CASSLVLASAEQFF
clone size: NA; J gene: TRBJ2-6; V gene: TRBV7-3; CDR3 protein: CASSPAAGNSGANVLTF
clone size: NA; J gene: TRBJ2-1; V gene: TRBV7-3; CDR3 protein: CASSLRGAEQFF
clone size: NA; J gene: TRBJ1-1; V gene: TRBV6-1; CDR3 protein: CASCGERQNTEAFF
clone size: NA; J gene: TRBJ2-7; V gene: TRBV4-3; CDR3 protein: CASAGTGAYEQYF
clone size: NA; J gene: TRBJ1-6; V gene: TRBV28; CDR3 protein: CASRLSAGPSPLHF
clone size: NA; J gene: TRBJ2-5; V gene: TRBV27; CDR3 protein: CASSQTTGGWETQYF
clone size: NA; J gene: TRBJ1-4; V gene: TRBV28; CDR3 protein: CASSLSRGWDEKLFF
clone size: NA; J gene: TRBJ1-5; V gene: TRBV27; CDR3 protein: CASSLTGGTGRKPQHF
clone size: NA; J gene: TRBJ2-2; V gene: TRBV5-4; CDR3 protein: CASSAGTTSRSELFF
clone size: NA; J gene: TRBJ1-2; V gene: TRBV5-4; CDR3 protein: CASSLDRGYGYTF
clone size: medium-sized; J gene: TRBJ2-7; V gene: TRBV10-1; CDR3 protein: CASSEEGPSYEQYF
clone size: NA; J gene: TRBJ2-3; V gene: TRBV27; CDR3 protein: CASSAPGTSGLIRLGDTQYF
clone size: NA; J gene: TRBJ2-3; V gene: TRBV29-1; CDR3 protein: CSVQYGDTLTDTQYF
clone size: NA; J gene: TRBJ2-5; V gene: TRBV29-1; CDR3 protein: CSVELAGVETQYF
clone size: NA; J gene: TRBJ2-5; V gene: TRBV7-9; CDR3 protein: CASSLQETQYF
clone size: NA; J gene: TRBJ2-5; V gene: TRBV2; CDR3 protein: CASSAPYARDFQETQYF
clone size: large; J gene: TRBJ2-7; V gene: TRBV10-3; CDR3 protein: CAISEGQVSYEQYF
clone size: once; J gene: TRBJ2-3; V gene: TRBV29-1; CDR3 protein: CSVERLIVGDTQYF
clone size: few; J gene: TRBJ1-3; V gene: TRBV19; CDR3 protein: CASSPGMGNTIYF